Following are 3 T cell receptor beta chains from one sample sequenced in a study of T cells in women clearing cervical HPV infection. Only in-frame clones appear in the TCRdb table, and some are missing; sequencing was by immunoSEQ multiplex PCR. The listing contains fewer than 30,000 clones. The sequenced sample consisted of blood buffy coat. The receptors were sampled from a woman between 18 and 70 years old with a cervical HPV16 infection that either progressed to CIN3+ or cleared (not recorded which).

CDR3 DNA (partial): TGTGCCAGCAGCTGGGCGAATAGCGGCGAG. Its translation is CASSWANSGE. The CDR3 as a whole reads CASSWANSGEQYF. V is TRBV7-2 and J is TRBJ2-7, with TRBD2 as a possible D gene (6 bases). The DNA ends 3 residues before the CDR3 does, and the rest of the CDR3 is filled in from the germline J gene. V lost 4 bases and J 6 bases, leaving 13 bases between the germline ends. The CDR3 loop spans 13 amino acids. Per germline, CDR1 SGHTA and CDR2 FQGNSA.

Note on this clone: The CDR3 extends 3 residues past the end of the read, so its final part is completed from the germline J gene. V and J are TRBV19 and TRBJ1-2; D remains ambiguous. The CDR3 runs to 17 residues. Germline CDR1 reads LNHDA; CDR2 reads SQIVND (reference sequence). The CDR3 DNA, read in part, is TGTGCCAGTAGTATGGGCTTCGGTAGCGGGAGAATCTCCGAC. This encodes CASSMGFGSGRISD. The CDR3 as a whole reads CASSMGFGSGRISDYTF. Combining the CDR3 with reference TRBV19 and TRBJ1-2 gives the whole variable domain DGGITQSPKYLFRKEGQNVTLSCEQNLNHDAMYWYRQDPGQGLRLIYYSQIVNDFQKGDIAEGYSVSREKKESFPLTVTSAQKNPTAFYLCASSMGFGSGRISDYTFGSGTRLTVV.

Regarding this clone: With the read ending 3 residues before the CDR3 end, the germline J gene is used to fill in that end. The chain employs TRBV19 and TRBJ2-7; 8 positions agree with TRBD2. V was clipped by 6 bases and J by 0 bases; unmatched bases: 7. CDR3 length: 15 residues. Looked up from germline, CDR1 is LNHDA and CDR2 is SQIVND (reference sequence). This chain's CDR3 is CASSEGTSGSYEQYF. The CDR3 DNA, read in part, is TGTGCCAGTAGCGAAGGTACTAGCGGCTCCTACGAG.